This T cell receptor beta chain was observed in a study of T cells in Graves' hyperthyroidism and ophthalmopathy. Stable Graves' hyperthyroidism denoted no ophthalmopathy progression over 18 months. Source material for PBMCs was 10 ml fresh peripheral blood. CDR3 length: 17 amino acids. Germline values: CDR1 MNHEY, CDR2 SMNVEV (reference sequence). V shed 7 bases, J shed 5 bases, and the junction held 9 bases outside the gene matches. This clonotype was seen repeatedly, ten times or more. Amplified TCR beta CDR3 regions came from RNA transcripts. An initial round of RT-PCR targeting the TCR CDR3 relied on the HTBI primer set. TCRdb fed the multiplex PCR reads into MiXCR, producing one record per CDR3 protein. The profile shows about 620,000 distinct CDR3 sequences, roughly 16% of them singletons.

The receptor was derived from a woman aged 25 to 45 with Graves' hyperthyroidism. The chain joins TRBV27 to TRBJ2-3, with 16 bases aligning to TRBD2. The sample comprised blood. The CDR3: CASTRLGLAGGGDTQYF. CDR3 sequence (DNA): TGTGCCAGCACTAGATTGGGACTAGCGGGAGGGGGAGATACGCAGTATTTT.